These 16 T cell receptor beta chains originate from one sample sequenced in a study of blood T cell repertoires in COVID-19. Profiling relied on immunoSEQ multiplex PCR, and the TCRdb table lists in-frame clones only, not all of them. The sample holds 110,000 to 150,000 clones; around 83% are singletons and the top ten take 10% to 13%. Sequenced: peripheral blood. These receptors were taken from a man aged 55 to 69 with active or convalescent COVID-19.

The rearrangement links TRBV6-5 to TRBJ2-7; tentatively, D is TRBD1 (6 bases). The CDR3 has 15 residues. V was shortened by 6 bases and J by 4 bases, with 19 bases between the two germline ends. Germline-derived CDR1 and CDR2 are MNHEY and SVGAGI. CDR3 amino acids: CASSPNRQGKYEQYV. DNA of the CDR3: TGTGCCAGCAGCCCGAATAGGCAGGGGAAGTACGAGCAGTACGTC.

V and J are TRBV4-1 and TRBJ2-1, with TRBD1 matching 8 bases. The CDR3 loop spans 16 amino acids. With 2 bases clipped from V and 6 bases from J, the junction kept 9 bases outside the gene matches. The germline V gene encodes CDR1 MGHRA and CDR2 YSYEKL. The CDR3 sequence is CASSQRGAGQVNEQFF. The CDR3 coding sequence is TGCGCCAGCAGCCAAAGAGGCGCGGGACAGGTCAATGAGCAGTTCTTC.

The chain uses TRBV12-5 and TRBJ1-6; 8 positions match TRBD1. V shed 6 bases, J shed 8 bases, and the junction held 6 bases outside the gene matches. The germline V gene encodes CDR1 LGHNT and CDR2 FRNRAP. The CDR3 is 14 amino acids. This CDR3 is CASGIGQGYSPLHF. In nucleotides, the CDR3 is TGTGCTAGTGGCATCGGACAGGGTTATTCACCCCTCCACTTT. Full variable domain (missing parts from reference TRBV12-5 and TRBJ1-6): DARVTQTPRHKVTEMGQEVTMRCQPILGHNTVFWYRQTMMQGLELLAYFRNRAPLDDSGMPKDRFSAEMPDATLATLKIQPSEPRDSAVYFCASGIGQGYSPLHFGNGTRLTVT.

This chain connects TRBV27 to TRBJ2-5, with a weak D call TRBD1 (5 bases). Germline V gene sequence: CDR1 MNHEY, CDR2 SMNVEV (reference sequence). The V end was cut by 3 bases, the J end by 2 bases, with 13 bases between. The CDR3 spans 15 residues. CDR3 sequence reads: CASSLVQGEQETQYF. The CDR3 DNA reads TGTGCCAGCAGTTTGGTCCAGGGTGAACAAGAGACCCAGTACTTC.

The chain links TRBV5-1 to TRBJ1-1; 9 nucleotides align to TRBD1. The germline gives CDR1 SGHRS, CDR2 YFSETQ. J lost 1 base, V lost 0 bases, and 7 bases had no gene match. This CDR3 is 17 amino acids long. DNA for the CDR3: TGCGCCAGCAGCTTGGGGAGACCGGGACAGGGGAACACTGAAGCTTTCTTT. As protein: CASSLGRPGQGNTEAFF.

The chain carries TRBV12-5 and TRBJ2-7, with 11 bases that match TRBD1. CDR3 length equals 14 residues. Losses at the gene ends were 6 bases for V and 7 bases for J; bases not matched to a gene: 8. The V gene's germline CDR1 is LGHNT and CDR2 FRNRAP. Here the CDR3 reads CASGGTGGLREQYV. In DNA form, the CDR3 reads TGTGCTAGTGGCGGGACAGGGGGTTTAAGGGAGCAGTACGTC.

This chain uses TRBV7-2 with TRBJ2-3; 12 nucleotides line up with TRBD2. The CDR3 totals 18 residues. Per the germline V gene, CDR1 is SGHTA and CDR2 is FQGNSA. The V gene end was trimmed by 1 base and the J gene end by 1 base; junction bases not matched to a gene: 6. This chain's CDR3 is CASSLGASGRAGTDTQYF. The CDR3 DNA sequence: TGTGCCAGCAGCTTAGGGGCTAGCGGGAGGGCCGGCACAGATACGCAGTATTTT.

The V call is TRBV27, the J call TRBJ1-5; D unclear. The germline V and J ends were trimmed by 7 bases and 0 bases, with 13 bases remaining between them. There are 15 residues in the CDR3. The germline CDR1 and CDR2 sequences are MNHEY and SMNVEV (reference sequence). CDR3 sequence (DNA): TGTGCCAGCACCTCCTACCCGTTTAGCAATCAGCCCCAGCATTTT. The encoded protein is CASTSYPFSNQPQHF.

The chain carries TRBV21-1 and TRBJ2-7; the table gives TRBD1 as D, unverified against the DNA. TRBV21-1 is recorded as a pseudogene. This CDR3 has 14 amino acids. The CDR3 is CASKQGQDSYEQYF. CDR3 nucleotides: TGTGCCAGCAAGCAAGGACAGGATTCCTACGAGCAGTACTTC.

J is TRBJ1-1 and V is TRBV11-3; D is perhaps TRBD1 (5 bases). Germline V CDR1 and CDR2: SGHNT, YENEEA. The CDR3 consists of 16 residues. Deletions cut 5 bases from V and 0 bases from J, with 16 bases between. The CDR3 region is CASSKLRQGMNTEAFF. The CDR3 DNA reads TGTGCCAGCAGCAAACTCCGCCAGGGAATGAACACTGAAGCTTTCTTT.

The chain carries TRBV27 and TRBJ1-3; D possibly corresponds to TRBD1 (6 bases). The CDR3 length is 17 residues. Trimming pared 6 bases from V and 0 bases from J, leaving 18 bases between. The germline gives CDR1 MNHEY, CDR2 SMNVEV (reference sequence). The CDR3 here is CASSPSGDASSGNTIYF. CDR3 DNA: TGTGCCAGCAGCCCCTCAGGGGATGCGAGCTCTGGAAACACCATATATTTT.

V gene TRBV9 combines with J gene TRBJ2-2; D is perhaps TRBD1 (6 bases). V lost 0 bases and J lost 3, with 12 bases in between. The CDR3 spans 16 residues. CDR1 SGDLS and CDR2 YYNGEE come from the germline V gene. The CDR3 DNA reads TGTGCCAGCAGCGTAGCTGAGACAGGCTACACCGGGGAGCTGTTTTTT. Residues: CASSVAETGYTGELFF.

This chain uses TRBV4-3 with TRBJ1-3, with 8 bases fitting TRBD1. The CDR3 spans 16 residues. In germline, CDR1 is LGHNA, CDR2 YSLEER. With 4 bases clipped from V and 4 bases from J, the junction kept 9 bases outside the gene matches. The CDR3, as DNA: TGCGCCAGCAGCCCTGACAGGGGTTTTGGCGGAAACACCATATATTTT. This codes for CASSPDRGFGGNTIYF.

This clone was counted a few times. This chain connects TRBV5-1 to TRBJ1-1, with D uncertain. The CDR3 length is 16 residues. Trimming took 0 bases from V and 1 from J, leaving 13 bases between them. In germline, CDR1 is SGHRS, CDR2 YFSETQ. This chain's CDR3 is CASSLEAVSGNTEAFF. In DNA form, the CDR3 reads TGCGCCAGCAGCTTGGAGGCAGTCTCAGGGAACACTGAAGCTTTCTTT.

This rearrangement joins TRBV6-5 to TRBJ1-6; 11 bases map to TRBD1. The germline V gene has CDR1 MNHEY and CDR2 SVGAGI. The CDR3 is made up of 15 amino acids. V lost 6 bases and J lost 14; bases outside the gene matches: 12. CDR3 protein: CASRSEGTGGAALHF. CDR3 nucleotide sequence: TGTGCCAGCAGAAGCGAGGGGACAGGGGGTGCAGCCCTCCACTTT.

This chain uses TRBV18 with TRBJ2-5; the D gene is possibly TRBD2 (6 bases). The CDR3 loop spans 12 amino acids. CDR1 is KGHSH and CDR2 is LQKENI in the germline V gene. V dropped 5 bases and J dropped 4 bases, with 8 bases sitting between them. In DNA, the CDR3 is TGTGCCAGCTCATCGGGAGCAGAGACCCAGTACTTC. Its translation: CASSSGAETQYF.